The 29 T cell receptor beta chains listed next were all sequenced from one sample in a study of T cells after yellow fever vaccination. In TCRdb, the 5' RACE reads were re-called with MiXCR into one record per CDR3 protein. The sample shows 310,000 or so distinct CDR3 sequences, 6.8% of them seen only once. Sequenced material: PBMCs, taken more than 40 days after the first yellow fever vaccination. The receptor source for this set is a man aged 18 to 30 who received the YFV17D yellow fever vaccine.

This clonotype has ten or more counts. The chain uses TRBV5-5 and TRBJ2-5; a possible D gene is TRBD1 (6 bases). Trimming removed 4 bases from V and 5 bases from J, with 18 bases in between. The CDR3 covers 15 residues. The germline V gene has CDR1 SGHKS and CDR2 YYEKEE (reference sequence). DNA for the CDR3: TGTGCCAGCAGCACATACAGGGCAACGGTGGAGACCCAGTACTTC. Translated, it gives CASSTYRATVETQYF.

The genes are TRBV9 and TRBJ1-1, with 7 nucleotides matching TRBD1. The CDR3 runs to 16 residues. Trimming removed 5 bases from V and 0 bases from J; junction bases left unmatched: 10. Per the germline V gene, CDR1 is SGDLS and CDR2 is YYNGEE. The CDR3 DNA follows: TGTGCCAGCAGTCATAATCCGGGACAGATGAACACTGAAGCTTTCTTT. The encoded protein is CASSHNPGQMNTEAFF.

The chain employs TRBV12-3 or TRBV12-4 and TRBJ1-5; D ambiguous. CDR3 length equals 17 residues. Deletions cut 4 bases from V and 1 base from J, with 17 bases between. The CDR3 region has the DNA TGTGCCAGCAGTTGGCAAGCCGGCGCCCGGAGCAATCAGCCCCAGCATTTT. Protein product: CASSWQAGARSNQPQHF.

This sequence joins TRBV7-9 and TRBJ2-2; TRBD1 agrees at 9 bases. CDR1 and CDR2 (germline): SEHNR, FQNEAQ (reference sequence). J was trimmed by 6 bases and V by 5 bases; bases with no gene match: 7. This CDR3 contains 15 residues. CDR3 amino acids: CASSLGTGTAGELFF. As DNA, the CDR3 is TGTGCCAGCAGCCTCGGGACAGGGACGGCCGGGGAGCTGTTTTTT.

This clonotype turned up a few times. The chain is built from TRBV10-1 and TRBJ2-3; D not resolved. Germline values: CDR1 WNHNN, CDR2 SYGVQD (reference sequence). With 6 bases removed from V and 2 bases from J, the gap between germline ends came to 15 bases. The CDR3 has 15 amino acids. The CDR3 nucleotides are TGCGCCAGCAGACCGGACCCCCTCTCCACAGATACGCAGTATTTT. Its protein product is CASRPDPLSTDTQYF.

The genes are TRBV3-1 and TRBJ2-3; D tentatively fits TRBD1 or TRBD2 (5 bases each). The CDR3 loop spans 16 amino acids. The germline gives CDR1 LGHDT, CDR2 YNNKEL (reference sequence). Trimming stripped 0 bases from V and 0 bases from J, with 10 bases between. For the CDR3, the DNA is TGTGCCAGCAGCCAAGAATGGGACCCTAGCACAGATACGCAGTATTTT. This translates into CASSQEWDPSTDTQYF.

The chain is built from TRBV7-6 and TRBJ2-3; tentatively, D is TRBD1 (5 bases). Between the trimmed V and J ends, which lost 4 bases and 0 bases, there was a span of 17 bases. The V gene's germline CDR1 is SGHVS and CDR2 FNYEAQ. The CDR3 covers 17 residues. The CDR3 loop is CASSSAVRGPSTDTQYF. The DNA of the CDR3 is TGTGCCAGCAGCTCCGCGGTTAGGGGCCCCAGCACAGATACGCAGTATTTT.

This rearrangement joins TRBV6-6 to TRBJ1-2, with D tentatively TRBD1 (6 bases). Looked up from germline, CDR1 is MNHNY and CDR2 is SVGAGI (reference sequence). The V end lost 8 bases, the J end lost 1 base, and 11 bases lay between the germline ends. This CDR3 region has 13 residues. CDR3 protein: CASQDRLNYGYTF. The CDR3 DNA reads TGTGCCAGCCAAGACAGGCTTAACTATGGCTACACCTTC.

The chain joins TRBV18 to TRBJ1-2, with D possibly matching TRBD1 (5 bases). The V end was cut by 1 base, the J end by 7 bases, with 10 bases between. Germline V gene lookup returns CDR1 KGHSH and CDR2 LQKENI. There are 13 residues in the CDR3. CDR3 sequence: CASSPQGIGGYTF. The DNA of the CDR3 is TGTGCCAGCTCACCACAGGGGATAGGTGGCTACACCTTC.

This clonotype was counted between two and nine times. The gene calls are TRBV5-1 and TRBJ2-2, with D perhaps matching TRBD1 or TRBD2 (5 bases each). Germline V lookup: CDR1 SGHRS, CDR2 YFSETQ. This CDR3 region has 16 residues. V shed 3 bases and J shed 4 bases, with 16 bases lying between them. CDR3 loop: CASSSDGTSRTGELFF. In nucleotides, the CDR3 is TGCGCCAGCAGCTCGGACGGGACCTCCCGCACCGGGGAGCTGTTTTTT.

This clonotype was counted at least ten times. V is TRBV7-6 and J is TRBJ2-1, with D unclear. The CDR3 sequence is 12 residues long. V lost 5 bases and J 5 bases, leaving 7 bases between the germline ends. Germline V gives CDR1 SGHVS, CDR2 FNYEAQ. CDR3 nucleotides: TGTGCCAGCAGCCGCACTGACAATGAGCAGTTCTTC. Translating it yields CASSRTDNEQFF.

This clonotype was counted a few times. CDR3 sequence reads: CSARTGSQPQHF. As DNA, the CDR3 is TGCAGTGCTAGAACAGGGTCTCAGCCCCAGCATTTT. The V call is TRBV20-1, the J call TRBJ1-5; a possible D gene is TRBD1 (6 bases). Per germline, CDR1 DFQATT and CDR2 SNEGSKA (reference sequence). The CDR3 runs 12 residues. The V and J ends lost 2 bases and 6 bases respectively, with 8 bases between them.

This clonotype has at least ten counts. The CDR3 coding sequence is TGCGCCAGCAGCCCGGTTATAGGGAACACTGAAGCTTTCTTT. Protein product: CASSPVIGNTEAFF. The rearrangement links TRBV5-1 to TRBJ1-1; no firm D call. Between the trimmed V and J ends, which lost 4 bases and 1 base, there was a span of 11 bases. The germline gives CDR1 SGHRS, CDR2 YFSETQ. The CDR3 contains 14 residues.

V is TRBV18 and J is TRBJ2-1, with 8 bases fitting TRBD1. CDR1 is KGHSH and CDR2 is LQKENI in the germline V gene. Germline trimming cut 0 bases from V and 8 bases from J; bases unmatched to any gene: 6. The CDR3 loop spans 15 amino acids. CDR3: CASSPPVGQGYEQFF. For the CDR3, the DNA is TGTGCCAGCTCACCACCGGTAGGACAGGGCTATGAGCAGTTCTTC. Using reference TRBV18 and TRBJ2-1 for the parts outside the CDR3, the full variable domain is NAGVMQNPRHLVRRRGQEARLRCSPMKGHSHVYWYRQLPEEGLKFMVYLQKENIIDESGMPKERFSAEFPKEGPSILRIQQVVRGDSAAYFCASSPPVGQGYEQFFGPGTRLTVL.

Only a few counts were recorded for this clonotype. V usage is TRBV20-1 and J usage is TRBJ2-2; D possibly corresponds to TRBD1 (6 bases). With 1 base removed from V and 3 bases from J, the gap between germline ends came to 9 bases. Germline V gene data show CDR1 as DFQATT and CDR2 as SNEGSKA (reference sequence). This CDR3 contains 14 residues. This chain's CDR3 is CSARGGHHTGELFF. The CDR3 nucleotides read TGCAGTGCTAGAGGGGGACATCACACCGGGGAGCTGTTTTTT.

The chain is built from TRBV6-2 or TRBV6-3 and TRBJ1-2, with 9 bases that match TRBD1. Germline V gene lookup returns CDR1 MNHEY and CDR2 SVGEGT. The CDR3 covers 14 residues. J lost 6 bases, V lost 4 bases, and 6 bases had no gene match. The CDR3 coding sequence is TGTGCCAGCAGTTGGACAGGGGTTAAGGATGGCTACACCTTC. It translates to CASSWTGVKDGYTF.

This clonotype was counted only a few times. The genes are TRBV27 and TRBJ1-1; a possible D gene is TRBD1 (6 bases). CDR1 MNHEY and CDR2 SMNVEV come from the germline V gene (reference sequence). Trimming took off 1 base at V and 3 bases at J, with 12 bases between the two ends. The CDR3 is made up of 15 amino acids. The CDR3 sequence: CASSLFGQRYTEAFF. CDR3 DNA sequence: TGTGCCAGCAGTTTATTCGGACAGCGCTACACTGAAGCTTTCTTT.

The gene calls are TRBV13 and TRBJ1-2; 8 nucleotides agree with TRBD1. This CDR3 comprises 15 residues. Germline V CDR1 and CDR2: PRHDT, FYEKMQ (reference sequence). With 1 base clipped from V and 4 bases from J, the junction kept 5 bases outside the gene matches. CDR3 sequence: CASSLATGGIYGYTF. For the CDR3, the DNA is TGTGCCAGCAGCTTAGCCACAGGGGGTATCTATGGCTACACCTTC.

The chain has TRBV4-2 and TRBJ2-5, with 8 bases lining up with TRBD2. The CDR3 runs to 15 residues. V gave up 1 base and J gave up 2 bases; unmatched junction bases: 3. In germline, CDR1 is LGHNA, CDR2 YNFKEQ. The CDR3 loop is CASSQAGGWQETQYF. The DNA of the CDR3 is TGTGCCAGCAGCCAAGCGGGGGGGTGGCAAGAGACCCAGTACTTC.

This clonotype showed up just a few times. This rearrangement joins TRBV12-3 or TRBV12-4 to TRBJ1-1; 10 nucleotides align to TRBD1. The CDR3 is 14 amino acids. Trimming cost V 6 bases and J 5 bases; bases outside gene matches: 6. CDR3 amino acids: CASRETGGWTEAFF. CDR3 sequence (DNA): TGTGCCAGCAGAGAGACAGGGGGCTGGACTGAAGCTTTCTTT.

This clonotype was seen many times. V and J are TRBV7-2 and TRBJ2-2, with D maybe TRBD1 (6 bases). CDR3 length: 14 residues. The germline V gene has CDR1 SGHTA and CDR2 FQGNSA. V was pared by 7 bases and J by 0 bases, with 9 bases between. For the CDR3, the DNA is TGTGCCAGCACCAGGACAGCGAACACCGGGGAGCTGTTTTTT. Its protein is CASTRTANTGELFF.

The rearrangement links TRBV2 to TRBJ1-1; D remains ambiguous. The V gene lost 5 bases and the J gene lost 2 bases, with 12 bases spanning the gap. Germline-derived CDR1 and CDR2 are SNHLY and FYNNEI. There are 14 residues in the CDR3. CDR3 region: CASSPRPINTEAFF. CDR3 bases: TGTGCCAGCAGTCCCCGTCCAATTAACACTGAAGCTTTCTTT.

This clonotype was observed a few times. The chain links TRBV14 to TRBJ1-1; D uncertain. CDR1 SGHDN and CDR2 FVKESK come from the germline V gene. V was clipped by 0 bases and J by 5 bases, with 10 bases between them. The CDR3 has 14 amino acids. CDR3 bases: TGTGCCAGCAGCCAAGATTCGAGTCGGACTGAAGCTTTCTTT. Translating gives CASSQDSSRTEAFF.

This clonotype was seen a few times. The chain recombines TRBV4-1 with TRBJ1-3, with a possible D match to TRBD1 (6 bases). The CDR3 is 14 residues long. V lost 3 bases to trimming and J lost 6 bases, with 12 bases between them. Germline V gene data show CDR1 as MGHRA and CDR2 as YSYEKL. CDR3 in amino acids: CASSQPGDLNTIYF. CDR3 nucleotide sequence: TGCGCCAGCAGCCAGCCAGGGGACCTAAACACCATATATTTT.

This rearrangement joins TRBV7-2 to TRBJ1-5; D uncertain. Looked up from germline, CDR1 is SGHTA and CDR2 is FQGNSA. V was trimmed by 3 bases and J by 4 bases, leaving 13 bases between them. The CDR3 extends over 15 amino acids. CDR3 DNA: TGTGCCAGCAGCTTCGTCGGGCCTTCAAATCAGCCCCAGCATTTT. Its translation is CASSFVGPSNQPQHF. Variable domain in full (rest from reference TRBV7-2 and TRBJ1-5): GAGVSQSPSNKVTEKGKDVELRCDPISGHTALYWYRQSLGQGLEFLIYFQGNSAPDKSGLPSDRFSAERTGGSVSTLTIQRTQQEDSAVYLCASSFVGPSNQPQHFGDGTRLSIL.

In its sample, this clonotype was seen a few times. The chain recombines TRBV7-8 with TRBJ2-3, with D tentatively TRBD2 (7 bases). CDR3 length equals 17 residues. V was shortened by 4 bases and J by 2 bases, with 19 bases between the two germline ends. Germline lookup yields CDR1 SGHVS and CDR2 FQNEAQ. In DNA form, the CDR3 reads TGTGCCAGCAGCTGGTCCCACGGGGGGCGGGACACAGATACGCAGTATTTT. Translated, it gives CASSWSHGGRDTDTQYF.

V gene TRBV5-6 combines with J gene TRBJ2-1; 12 nucleotides align to TRBD2. This CDR3 is 16 amino acids long. Germline V gene sequence: CDR1 SGHDT, CDR2 YYEEEE. J was trimmed by 9 bases and V by 3 bases; bases with no gene match: 10. This chain's CDR3 is CASSWGLAGGQGEQFF. CDR3 DNA: TGTGCCAGCAGCTGGGGCCTAGCGGGGGGGCAGGGTGAGCAGTTCTTC.

This clonotype was seen at least ten times. This chain links TRBV20-1 with TRBJ2-4; the D call may be TRBD1 or TRBD2 (7 bases each). V dropped 5 bases and J dropped 5 bases, with 16 bases sitting between them. The germline CDR1 and CDR2 sequences are DFQATT and SNEGSKA (reference sequence). There are 14 residues in the CDR3. The CDR3 region has the DNA TGCAGTGCTCTCGCGGGGGACAGAGAAAACATTCAGTACTTC. Amino acids: CSALAGDRENIQYF.

The rearrangement links TRBV5-4 to TRBJ2-5; 11 positions agree with TRBD2. From germline, CDR1 is SGHNT and CDR2 YYREEE (reference sequence). V was clipped by 5 bases and J by 2 bases; unmatched bases: 5. The CDR3 spans 15 residues. This CDR3 is CASRLGTSGQETQYF. Written as DNA, the CDR3 is TGTGCCAGCAGGTTAGGGACTAGCGGACAAGAGACCCAGTACTTC.